This T cell receptor beta chain originates from a study of human T cells and chemical hapten exposure. As for time point: healthy volunteer bleed at 6 weeks. Extraction yielded total RNA from whole blood (unfractionated). TCRdb re-called the RACE reads with MiXCR, one entry per CDR3 protein. Of 70,000 to 95,000 distinct CDR3 sequences detected, 8.6% appear once; the ten largest clones hold 1.5% to 2%. V was pared by 4 bases and J by 0 bases, with 8 bases of the junction left unmatched. Per the germline V gene, CDR1 is SGHNT and CDR2 is YYREEE (reference sequence). The CDR3 is made up of 16 amino acids.

The chain is built from TRBV5-4 and TRBJ2-3; TRBD1 aligns across 7 bases. The receptor was derived from a female donor in good health. Some clones in this sample may be carry-over from other donors' samples. Sequencing input: whole blood. CDR3 residues: CASSPRDSGSTDTQYF. The CDR3 nucleotides are TGTGCCAGCAGCCCAAGGGACAGCGGAAGCACAGATACGCAGTATTTT.